The present T cell receptor beta chain was sequenced within a study of Tregs in tolerant kidney transplant recipients. Study-wide results and caveats: Few patients were studied, so findings need validation in larger groups. Tregs expanded with activated donor B cells seemed most donor-specific. This study did not directly address biological reproducibility.

Germline CDR1 reads SGHAT; CDR2 reads FQNNGV. There are 15 residues in the CDR3. Repertoires were generated with immunoSEQ multiplex PCR, while TCRdb's copy carries only in-frame clones and drops some. The sample lists some 250,000 clones, approximately 83% occurring once. Note on this clone: Antigen: not known.

The sequence was collected from a human donor in good health. The sequenced sample consisted of CD4+ T cells from blood. This chain links TRBV11-2 with TRBJ2-5; 11 positions agree with TRBD1. The J call may not be correct, given that the DNA end is closer to TRBJ2-7. The CDR3 coding sequence is TGTGCCAGCAGCGCACGGGACAGGGGGGGCTACGAGCAGTACTTC. Translated: CASSARDRGGYEQYF.